Following are 25 T cell receptor beta chains from one sample sequenced in a study of T cells in Graves' hyperthyroidism and ophthalmopathy. Template material for amplifying TCR beta CDR3 regions consisted of RNA transcripts. RT-PCR in the first round (using the HTBI primer set) targeted the TCR CDR3. MiXCR, run by TCRdb on the multiplex PCR reads, gives a single entry per CDR3 protein. The repertoire includes over 700,000 distinct CDR3 sequences, around 39% of them detected once, and 7.5% to 9.5% sits in the top ten. The sequenced material came from blood. Receptors were obtained from a man aged 18 to 29 with Graves' hyperthyroidism.

The J gene is TRBJ1-1, the V gene TRBV10-3; the D is unclear. The CDR3 loop spans 12 amino acids. Trimming shortened V by 10 bases and J by 7 bases, and 16 bases separated the two germline ends. The germline V gene encodes CDR1 ENHRY and CDR2 SYGVKD. CDR3 amino acids: CASGQVGNEAFF. The CDR3 DNA is TGTGCCAGCGGCCAGGTGGGGAATGAAGCTTTCTTT.

This clonotype was seen just once. The chain uses TRBV25-1 and TRBJ1-1, with TRBD1 identical over 9 bases. With V trimmed by 7 bases and J by 7 bases, 7 bases remained unmatched. CDR1 and CDR2 from the germline V gene are MGHDK and SYGVNS. This CDR3 is built from 13 residues. This CDR3 reads CASIGQGTVEAFF. The CDR3 coding sequence is TGTGCCAGCATAGGACAGGGGACTGTTGAAGCTTTCTTT.

In its sample, this clonotype was seen many times. The V gene is TRBV5-1, the J gene TRBJ1-2; D is ambiguous. Germline loops: CDR1 SGHRS, CDR2 YFSETQ. The CDR3 is 13 amino acids. Trimming removed 5 bases at V and 1 base at J, with 9 bases between. As DNA, the CDR3 is TGCGCCAGCAGACAAAGGGTTAACTATGGCTACACCTTC. This sequence encodes CASRQRVNYGYTF. Full variable domain (outside the CDR3, taken from reference TRBV5-1 and TRBJ1-2): KAGVTQTPRYLIKTRGQQVTLSCSPISGHRSVSWYQQTPGQGLQFLFEYFSETQRNKGNFPGRFSGRQFSNSRSEMNVSTLELGDSALYLCASRQRVNYGYTFGSGTRLTVV.

This chain connects TRBV2 to TRBJ2-7, with TRBD1 matching over 7 bases. Trimming removed 11 bases from V and 3 bases from J; junction bases left unmatched: 10. The germline gives CDR1 SNHLY, CDR2 FYNNEI. This CDR3 spans 13 amino acids. The CDR3 DNA reads TGTGCCTGGAGATCGGGACAGTACTACGAGCAGTACTTC. Its translation is CAWRSGQYYEQYF.

On this clonotype: A much larger clone differs by one base, so this may be a read error. In DNA form, the CDR3 reads TGTGCCACCGGCAGAGGCGCGGACAGGGGACGGACTTTGTACGAGCAGTACTTC. This codes for CATGRGADRGRTLYEQYF. The chain joins TRBV15 to TRBJ2-7, with 9 bases aligning to TRBD1. CDR3 length equals 18 residues. Germline V lookup: CDR1 LNHNV, CDR2 YYDKDF (reference sequence).

The chain couples TRBV11-3 to TRBJ1-2, with D possibly TRBD1 on 5 matching bases. Germline loops: CDR1 SGHNT, CDR2 YENEEA. The CDR3 is 16 residues long. The V end was cut by 2 bases, the J end by 0 bases, with 13 bases between. The CDR3 reads CASSLTAGRTNYGYTF. The CDR3 DNA reads as TGTGCCAGCAGCTTAACGGCAGGGCGTACTAACTATGGCTACACCTTC.

V and J are TRBV7-2 and TRBJ1-3; weak D call: TRBD1 (5 bases). The ends were cut back, 5 bases at V and 4 bases at J, with 12 bases in the middle. The germline gives CDR1 SGHTA, CDR2 FQGNSA. This CDR3 has 14 residues. The CDR3 DNA is TGTGCCAGCAGCGCAGGGTATTCGGGAAACACCATATATTTT. It encodes CASSAGYSGNTIYF.

This clonotype was recorded at least ten times. This rearrangement joins TRBV7-9 to TRBJ1-6; no clear D. Per germline, CDR1 SEHNR and CDR2 FQNEAQ (reference sequence). The V end lost 1 base, the J end lost 8 bases, and 18 bases lay between the germline ends. The CDR3 sequence is 17 residues long. The CDR3 DNA sequence: TGTGCCAGCAGCTTAGACTCCGACACGTCTATCGATTCACCCCTCCACTTT. Translation: CASSLDSDTSIDSPLHF.

The rearrangement links TRBV5-4 to TRBJ2-7; the D call may be TRBD1 or TRBD2 (5 bases each). Germline V gives CDR1 SGHNT, CDR2 YYREEE (reference sequence). The CDR3 covers 15 residues. Trimming took 5 bases from V and 2 from J, leaving 17 bases between them. CDR3 DNA sequence: TGTGCCAGCAGACCCGGGGCCGAAGAAACCTACGAGCAGTACTTC. Protein product: CASRPGAEETYEQYF.

The chain has TRBV20-1 and TRBJ2-7; 16 bases align to TRBD2. The CDR3 length is 18 residues. The J segment lost 3 bases and the V segment lost 3 bases, leaving 11 bases of the junction unmatched. Germline V lookup: CDR1 DFQATT, CDR2 SNEGSKA (reference sequence). In DNA, the CDR3 is TGCAGTGCTAGGCCCGTGGGACTAGCGGGAGGGGCAAGCTACGAGCAGTACTTC. This sequence encodes CSARPVGLAGGASYEQYF.

Remarks on this clonotype: Without the conserved terminal phenylalanine or tryptophan, this CDR3 likely stems from a read error. The rearrangement joins TRBV11-3 to TRBJ1-1; D is uncertain. CDR1 SGHNT and CDR2 YENEEA come from the germline V gene. This CDR3 spans 14 amino acids. Written as DNA, the CDR3 is TGTGCCAGCAGCTTTGGGTATGGGAACGCTGAAGCTTTCTTA. Translated: CASSFGYGNAEAFL.

This clonotype was seen ten or more times. The V gene is TRBV6-6, the J gene TRBJ2-7; no reliable D call. This CDR3 is 13 amino acids long. Between the trimmed V and J ends, which lost 0 bases and 9 bases, there was a span of 12 bases. Germline V gene sequence: CDR1 MNHNY, CDR2 SVGAGI (reference sequence). DNA of the CDR3: TGTGCCAGCAGTTACTCGGATGAGGCTGGGCAGTACTTC. Protein sequence: CASSYSDEAGQYF.

This clonotype occurred many times. This chain connects TRBV29-1 to TRBJ1-1; D ambiguous. Per the germline V gene, CDR1 is SQVTM and CDR2 is ANQGSEA. The V gene lost 5 bases and the J gene lost 8 bases, with 3 bases spanning the gap. CDR3 length: 8 amino acids. The CDR3 protein is CSVSEAFF. The CDR3 DNA sequence: TGCAGCGTTTCAGAAGCTTTCTTT.

This clonotype was recorded many times. The genes are TRBV12-3 or TRBV12-4 and TRBJ1-1; D remains unclear. CDR3 size: 13 residues. V was pared by 6 bases and J by 1 base, with 9 bases between. CDR3 in amino acids: CASSFETNTEAFF. In DNA, the CDR3 is TGTGCCAGCAGCTTCGAGACGAACACTGAAGCTTTCTTT.

V usage is TRBV12-3 or TRBV12-4 and J usage is TRBJ2-7; 7 bases match TRBD2. The trim removed 3 bases at V and 6 bases at J, leaving 8 bases unmatched. The CDR3 length is 14 residues. CDR3 amino acids: CASSFGGRASEQYF. The CDR3 nucleotides are TGTGCCAGCAGTTTCGGTGGGAGGGCTAGCGAGCAGTACTTC.

Remarks on this clonotype: A read error may account for a junction end that differs from germline. The rearrangement links TRBV9 to TRBJ1-1; no reliable D call. The CDR3 spans 12 residues. The germline V gene has CDR1 SGDLS and CDR2 YYNGEE. CDR3 in amino acids: CASSAGNTGAFF. Written as DNA, the CDR3 is TGTGCCAGCAGTGCGGGGAACACTGGAGCTTTCTTT. Looking up the rest from reference TRBV9 and TRBJ1-1 gives the full variable domain: DSGVTQTPKHLITATGQRVTLRCSPRSGDLSVYWYQQSLDQGLQFLIQYYNGEERAKGNILERFSAQQFPDLHSELNLSSLELGDSALYFCASSAGNTGAFFGQGTRLTVV.

The rearrangement links TRBV25-1 to TRBJ1-6, with D possibly matching TRBD1 (6 bases). V was shortened by 6 bases and J by 7 bases, with 22 bases between the two germline ends. The CDR3 runs to 17 residues. The V gene's germline CDR1 is MGHDK and CDR2 SYGVNS. CDR3 amino acids: CASSQVGGRTRNSPLHF. DNA for the CDR3: TGTGCCAGCAGCCAAGTAGGGGGGCGGACAAGGAATTCACCCCTCCACTTT.

This clonotype was observed many times. The chain uses TRBV15 and TRBJ2-5; TRBD2 matches at 12 bases. The trim removed 1 base at V and 5 bases at J, leaving 5 bases unmatched. The CDR3 consists of 16 residues. Per the germline V gene, CDR1 is LNHNV and CDR2 is YYDKDF (reference sequence). The CDR3 reads CATSRAPSGRGETQYF. The DNA of the CDR3 is TGTGCCACCAGCAGAGCCCCTAGCGGGAGGGGCGAGACCCAGTACTTC.

The rearrangement uses TRBV12-3 or TRBV12-4 and TRBJ1-1; D might be TRBD1 (6 bases). The CDR3 runs 13 residues. V was cut by 1 base and J by 9 bases, with 12 bases left in between. This chain's CDR3 is CASSLEAGAQAFF. The CDR3 nucleotides read TGTGCCAGCAGTTTAGAGGCAGGGGCCCAAGCTTTCTTT.

The sample holds many counts of this clonotype. A junction end diverges from the germline sequence, so it may reflect a read error. This chain joins TRBV12-3 or TRBV12-4 and TRBJ2-7; D call uncertain. The CDR3 spans 11 residues. In nucleotides, the CDR3 is TGTGCCAGTAGTTCTTACTACGAGCAGTACTTC. Amino acid sequence: CASSSYYEQYF.

About this clonotype itself: This may arise from a read error, as a much more abundant clone is one base away. The chain is built from TRBV29-1 and TRBJ2-5; weak D call: TRBD1 (6 bases). The CDR3 length is 14 residues. Germline lookup yields CDR1 SQVTM and CDR2 ANQGSEA. The V and J ends lost 2 bases and 2 bases respectively, with 12 bases between them. The CDR3 protein is CSVEKEGGQETQYF. The DNA of the CDR3 is TGCAGCGTTGAAAAGGAAGGGGGTCAAGAGACCCAGTACTTC.

This clonotype was seen repeatedly, ten times or more. This chain links TRBV20-1 with TRBJ1-5; TRBD1 matches 8 bases. CDR3 length: 14 amino acids. Germline V gene data show CDR1 as DFQATT and CDR2 as SNEGSKA (reference sequence). J was trimmed by 2 bases and V by 5 bases; bases with no gene match: 5. CDR3: CSAGQGGGNQPQHF. The CDR3 DNA sequence: TGCAGTGCTGGACAGGGCGGTGGCAATCAGCCCCAGCATTTT.

In this sample, this clonotype turned up once. CDR3 loop: CATTLARGLETQYF. The CDR3 DNA sequence: TGTGCCACCACCCTCGCCAGGGGCCTAGAGACCCAGTACTTC. The rearrangement links TRBV15 to TRBJ2-5, with D perhaps matching TRBD1 (6 bases). V lost 7 bases and J 4 bases, leaving 16 bases between the germline ends. CDR1 is LNHNV and CDR2 is YYDKDF in the germline V gene (reference sequence). This CDR3 comprises 14 residues.

With regard to this clonotype: A much bigger clone sits one base away, suggesting this may be a read error. The V and J genes are TRBV7-6 and TRBJ1-6; TRBD1 might be the D (6 bases). CDR1 is SGHVS and CDR2 is FNYEAQ in the germline V gene. Trimming took off 1 base at V and 7 bases at J, with 11 bases between the two ends. The CDR3 sequence is 15 residues long. CDR3 in DNA: TGTGCCAGCAGCTTAGGAGGGACATCCAATTCACCCCTCCACTTT. This encodes CASSLGGTSNSPLHF.

This clonotype was seen more than once but under ten times. The V gene is TRBV11-2, the J gene TRBJ2-5; D remains ambiguous. The V end lost 6 bases, the J end lost 1 base, and 18 bases lay between the germline ends. From germline, CDR1 is SGHAT and CDR2 FQNNGV. The CDR3 is made up of 16 amino acids. DNA for the CDR3: TGTGCCAGCAGTTTGCGGTGGCAGGTGGGCCAAGAGACCCAGTACTTC. Protein sequence: CASSLRWQVGQETQYF. The complete variable domain, with remaining parts taken from reference TRBV11-2 and TRBJ2-5, reads EAGVAQSPRYKIIEKRQSVAFWCNPISGHATLYWYQQILGQGPKLLIQFQNNGVVDDSQLPKDRFSAERLKGVDSTLKIQPAKLEDSAVYLCASSLRWQVGQETQYFGPGTRLLVL.